A selection of T cell receptor beta chains follows, all from one sample in a study of identical twins. TCRdb re-analysed the 5' RACE reads in MiXCR, keeping a single row per CDR3 protein. This sample has hundreds of thousands of distinct CDR3 sequences, with 10% to 15% found just once. A further study also used this sample, focusing on yellow fever vaccine responses in identical twins.

Sequenced sample: PBMCs. These receptors were collected from a woman between 18 and 29 years old in good health. Both conserved end residues are part of each CDR3. Each record gives: J gene, V gene, clone size, D gene, CDR3 DNA, CDR3 protein. D genes are given only for firm matches. Expanded clones get a size class; other rows say once, few or many, or leave the size out.

J: TRBJ2-2
V: TRBV11-3
size: few
D: .
DNA: TGTGCCAGCAGCTTAGAGGGACCTCGGGAGCTGTTTTTT
CDR3: CASSLEGPRELFF

J: TRBJ2-1
V: TRBV4-1
size: many
D: TRBD2
DNA: TGCGCCAGCAGCCAAGAAGGGGGACTAGCGGACTACAATGAGCAGTTCTTC
CDR3: CASSQEGGLADYNEQFF

J: TRBJ2-7
V: TRBV15
size: many
D: .
DNA: TGTGCCACCAGCAGAGAGCCCCCCAGTGAGCAGTACTTC
CDR3: CATSREPPSEQYF

J: TRBJ1-6
V: TRBV2
size: few
D: .
DNA: TGTGCCAGCCATGGGGGATTTAATAATTCACCCCTCCACTTT
CDR3: CASHGGFNNSPLHF

J: TRBJ2-2
V: TRBV11-3
size: .
D: .
DNA: TGTGCCAGCAGCTTACTAGCGAAGGCCGGGGAGCTGTTTTTT
CDR3: CASSLLAKAGELFF

J: TRBJ2-5
V: TRBV10-3
size: .
D: TRBD1
DNA: TGTGCCATCAGCCCGGGACAGGGCGAGACCCAGTACTTC
CDR3: CAISPGQGETQYF

J: TRBJ2-1
V: TRBV7-8
size: .
D: TRBD2
DNA: TGTGCCAGCCGCTCAAGACTAGCGGGGAAGCATGAGCAGTTCTTC
CDR3: CASRSRLAGKHEQFF

J: TRBJ2-1
V: TRBV12-3/TRBV12-4
size: .
D: .
DNA: TGTGCCAGCAGTTTTCCGGGGGCGACCGTCAATGAGCAGTTCTTC
CDR3: CASSFPGATVNEQFF

J: TRBJ1-3
V: TRBV7-6
size: few
D: .
DNA: TGTGCCAGCAGCTTAATACAGGACTCTGGAAACACCATATATTTT
CDR3: CASSLIQDSGNTIYF

J: TRBJ2-2
V: TRBV3-1
size: .
D: TRBD2
DNA: TGTGCCAGCAGCCAACGGCTAGCGGGGGGGCCCGGGGAGCTGTTTTTT
CDR3: CASSQRLAGGPGELFF

J: TRBJ2-1
V: TRBV7-3
size: few
D: TRBD1
DNA: TGTGCCAGCAGCACCCCCGGGACAGGGGCCCTAGCGGAGCCCTACAATGAGCAGTTCTTC
CDR3: CASSTPGTGALAEPYNEQFF

J: TRBJ2-5
V: TRBV12-3/TRBV12-4
size: .
D: TRBD2
DNA: TGTGCCACTCTCGGGGCGGGAGGGAGAGAGACCCAGTACTTC
CDR3: CATLGAGGRETQYF

J: TRBJ2-5
V: TRBV2
size: .
D: TRBD2
DNA: TGTGCCAGCAGCGAATGGACTAGCGGCCAAGAGACCCAGTACTTC
CDR3: CASSEWTSGQETQYF

J: TRBJ2-1
V: TRBV7-3
size: .
D: TRBD1
DNA: TGTGCCAGCAGCATAGCCTTCGGACAGGGGCAGGATGAGCAGTTCTTC
CDR3: CASSIAFGQGQDEQFF

J: TRBJ1-6
V: TRBV12-3/TRBV12-4
size: few
D: TRBD1
DNA: TGTGCCAGCAACTCCGGGACAGGATCAAATTCACCCCTCCACTTT
CDR3: CASNSGTGSNSPLHF

J: TRBJ2-2
V: TRBV25-1
size: .
D: TRBD2
DNA: TGTGCCACCGCCGGGAGGGACACCGGGGAGCTGTTTTTT
CDR3: CATAGRDTGELFF

J: TRBJ2-2
V: TRBV5-6
size: few
D: .
DNA: TGTGCCAGCAGGTCGCGGGAACGGACCGGGGAGCTGTTTTTT
CDR3: CASRSRERTGELFF

J: TRBJ2-7
V: TRBV5-1
size: .
D: .
DNA: TGCGCCAGCAGCAGGACACCGACCTACGAGCAGTACTTC
CDR3: CASSRTPTYEQYF

J: TRBJ2-7
V: TRBV20-1
size: .
D: TRBD2
DNA: TGCAGTGCTAGAGTGGCGGGAGGGCCTGGGGAGCAGTACTTC
CDR3: CSARVAGGPGEQYF

J: TRBJ2-7
V: TRBV5-1
size: few
D: .
DNA: TGCGCCAGCAGCTTGGCTGTCGACCCCTACGAGCAGTACTTC
CDR3: CASSLAVDPYEQYF

J: TRBJ2-1
V: TRBV28
size: .
D: .
DNA: TGTGCCAGCAGTTTCAGCGGACCAGCCTACAATGAGCAGTTCTTC
CDR3: CASSFSGPAYNEQFF

J: TRBJ1-2
V: TRBV7-9
size: few
D: .
DNA: TGTGCCAGTTCCCGGGGGGACTATGGCTACACCTTC
CDR3: CASSRGDYGYTF

J: TRBJ2-5
V: TRBV4-1
size: .
D: TRBD2
DNA: TGCGCCAGCAGCCAAGATCAGAGCGGGGGGGACCAAGAGACCCAGTACTTC
CDR3: CASSQDQSGGDQETQYF

J: TRBJ1-1
V: TRBV7-8
size: .
D: .
DNA: TGTGCCAGCAGCCCCAGGGGAGGGCACATGAACACTGAAGCTTTCTTT
CDR3: CASSPRGGHMNTEAFF

J: TRBJ2-5
V: TRBV7-9
size: few
D: .
DNA: TGTGCCAGCAGCTTAGGCCGGGACGGCCAAGAGACCCAGTACTTC
CDR3: CASSLGRDGQETQYF

J: TRBJ2-1
V: TRBV10-3
size: few
D: TRBD2
DNA: TGTGCCATCAGTGACGAGCGGGGGGGTTACAATGAGCAGTTCTTC
CDR3: CAISDERGGYNEQFF

J: TRBJ2-5
V: TRBV4-1
size: .
D: TRBD2
DNA: TGCGCCAGCAGGTATAGGGACTACAACCAAGAGACCCAGTACTTC
CDR3: CASRYRDYNQETQYF

J: TRBJ2-7
V: TRBV20-1
size: many
D: TRBD1
DNA: TGCAGTGCTACCCCCGGGACAGCCACAGAGCAGTACTTC
CDR3: CSATPGTATEQYF

J: TRBJ2-3
V: TRBV7-9
size: .
D: TRBD1
DNA: TGTGCCAGCAGCCTCGGGACAGGGGGCCTTGCGGATACGCAGTATTTT
CDR3: CASSLGTGGLADTQYF

J: TRBJ1-5
V: TRBV12-3/TRBV12-4
size: many
D: .
DNA: TGTGCCAGCAGTTTCGACGGGAATCAGCCCCAGCATTTT
CDR3: CASSFDGNQPQHF

J: TRBJ2-1
V: TRBV11-2
size: few
D: TRBD1
DNA: TGTGCCAGCAGCTTAGATATTGGGGACAGGGTGAGGTACAATGAGCAGTTCTTC
CDR3: CASSLDIGDRVRYNEQFF

J: TRBJ2-2
V: TRBV4-1
size: .
D: .
DNA: TGCGCCAGCAGCCCAAGGCGTCTTACCGGGGAGCTGTTTTTT
CDR3: CASSPRRLTGELFF

J: TRBJ2-2
V: TRBV5-1
size: .
D: .
DNA: TGCGCCAGCAGCTTGTTCACGGATTCCGGGGAGCTGTTTTTT
CDR3: CASSLFTDSGELFF

J: TRBJ1-1
V: TRBV7-9
size: .
D: .
DNA: TGTGCCAACAACGGGGTCATGAACACTGAAGCTTTCTTT
CDR3: CANNGVMNTEAFF

J: TRBJ2-5
V: TRBV5-1
size: few
D: TRBD2
DNA: TGCGCCAGCAGCTTGGGGGCGGGAGATGTTATTAAACTCCATCCCAGACACCAAGAGACCCAGTACTTC
CDR3: CASSLGAGDVIKLHPRHQETQYF